This T cell receptor beta chain was retrieved from a study of PD-1 and CTLA-4 blockade in melanoma. This clone has a handful of counts. Libraries were prepared by immunoSEQ multiplex PCR; TCRdb keeps only in-frame clonotypes and omits some of them. The table has fewer than 20,000 clones, 70% seen once. The CDR3 loop spans 17 amino acids. V was clipped by 1 base and J by 2 bases, with 17 bases between them. Germline V gene lookup returns CDR1 MNHEY and CDR2 SMNVEV (reference sequence). The sequences come from CD8+ T cells from peripheral blood, collected from a patient given anti-PD-1 treatment. The source is a human donor with melanoma. The chain links TRBV27 to TRBJ1-1; no definite D call. CDR3 DNA: TGTGCCAGCAGTTTATATTCAGAAATGGAAGGCAACACTGAAGCTTTCTTT. Translating it yields CASSLYSEMEGNTEAFF.